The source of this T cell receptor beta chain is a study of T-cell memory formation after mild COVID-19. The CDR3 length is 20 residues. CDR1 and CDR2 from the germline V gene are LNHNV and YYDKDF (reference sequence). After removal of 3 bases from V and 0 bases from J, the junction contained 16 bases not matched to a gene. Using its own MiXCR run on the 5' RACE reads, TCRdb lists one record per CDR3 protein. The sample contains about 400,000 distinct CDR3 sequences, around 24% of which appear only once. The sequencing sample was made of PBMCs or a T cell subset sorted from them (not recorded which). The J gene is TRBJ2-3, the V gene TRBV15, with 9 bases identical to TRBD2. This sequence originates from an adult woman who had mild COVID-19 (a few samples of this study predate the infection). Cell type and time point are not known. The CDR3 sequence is CATSSIPRGGRAPSTDTQYF. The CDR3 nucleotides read TGTGCCACCAGCAGTATACCGCGGGGGGGGCGAGCTCCCAGCACAGATACGCAGTATTTT.